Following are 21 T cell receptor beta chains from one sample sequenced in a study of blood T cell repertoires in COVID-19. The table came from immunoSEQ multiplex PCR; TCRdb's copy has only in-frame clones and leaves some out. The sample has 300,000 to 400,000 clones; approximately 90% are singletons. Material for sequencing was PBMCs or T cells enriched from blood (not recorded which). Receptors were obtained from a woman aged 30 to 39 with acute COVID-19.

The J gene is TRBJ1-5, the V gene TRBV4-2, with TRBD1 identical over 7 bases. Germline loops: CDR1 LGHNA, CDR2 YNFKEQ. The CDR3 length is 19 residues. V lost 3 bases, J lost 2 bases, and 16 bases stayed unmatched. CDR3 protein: CASSHTRSWDSRGNQPQHF. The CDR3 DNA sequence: TGTGCCAGCAGCCATACAAGATCATGGGACAGTCGTGGCAATCAGCCCCAGCATTTT.

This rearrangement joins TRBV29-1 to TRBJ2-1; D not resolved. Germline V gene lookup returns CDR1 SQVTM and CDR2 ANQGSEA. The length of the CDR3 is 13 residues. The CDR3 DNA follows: TGCACCCACAGCCGCTCTACCTACAATGAGCAGTTCTTC. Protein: CTHSRSTYNEQFF.

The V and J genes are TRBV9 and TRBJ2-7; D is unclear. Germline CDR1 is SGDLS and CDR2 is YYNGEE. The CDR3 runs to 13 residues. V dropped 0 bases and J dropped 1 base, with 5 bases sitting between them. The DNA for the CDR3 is TGTGCCAGCAGCGTAGGCCAGTCCTACGAGCAGTACTTC. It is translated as CASSVGQSYEQYF.

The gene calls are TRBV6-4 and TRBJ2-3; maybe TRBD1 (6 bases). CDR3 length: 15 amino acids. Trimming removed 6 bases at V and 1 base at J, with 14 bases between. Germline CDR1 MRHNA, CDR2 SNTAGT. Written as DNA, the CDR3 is TGTGCCAGCAGGGAACAGGGTTCCGGCACAGATACGCAGTATTTT. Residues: CASREQGSGTDTQYF.

The CDR3 spells CSVEDQNRVGYTF. In DNA, the CDR3 is TGCAGCGTTGAAGATCAAAACAGGGTAGGCTACACCTTC. This rearrangement joins TRBV29-1 to TRBJ1-2; tentatively, D is TRBD1 (6 bases). The ends were cut back, 0 bases at V and 8 bases at J, with 13 bases in the middle. Germline V CDR1 and CDR2: SQVTM, ANQGSEA. The CDR3 length is 13 residues.

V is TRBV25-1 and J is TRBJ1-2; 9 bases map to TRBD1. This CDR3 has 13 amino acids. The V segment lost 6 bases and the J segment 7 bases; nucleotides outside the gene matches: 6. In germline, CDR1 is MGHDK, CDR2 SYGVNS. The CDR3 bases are TGTGCCAGCAGAGGACAGGGGTATAGTGGCTACACCTTC. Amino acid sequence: CASRGQGYSGYTF.

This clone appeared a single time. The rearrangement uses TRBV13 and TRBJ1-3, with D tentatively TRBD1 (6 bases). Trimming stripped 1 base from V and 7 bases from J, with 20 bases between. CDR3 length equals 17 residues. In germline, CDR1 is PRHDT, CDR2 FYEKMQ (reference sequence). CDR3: CASSLVHAGTRGNTIYF. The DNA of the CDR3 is TGTGCCAGCAGCTTAGTGCATGCTGGGACCAGGGGCAACACCATATATTTT.

Here the CDR3 DNA reads TGTGCCAGCAGTAACACAGGGGGCCTCAACACTGAAGCTTTCTTT. This sequence encodes CASSNTGGLNTEAFF. The J gene is TRBJ1-1, the V gene TRBV27; 9 nucleotides line up with TRBD1. CDR3 size: 15 residues. V lost 5 bases, J lost 2 bases, and 6 bases stayed unmatched. Germline CDR1 and CDR2: MNHEY and SMNVEV (reference sequence).

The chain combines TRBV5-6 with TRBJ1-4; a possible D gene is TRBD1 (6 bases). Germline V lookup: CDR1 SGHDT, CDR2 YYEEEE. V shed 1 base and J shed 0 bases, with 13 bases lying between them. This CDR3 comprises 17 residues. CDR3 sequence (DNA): TGTGCCAGCAGCTTGAGGCAGGGGCATGCAACTAATGAAAAACTGTTTTTT. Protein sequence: CASSLRQGHATNEKLFF.

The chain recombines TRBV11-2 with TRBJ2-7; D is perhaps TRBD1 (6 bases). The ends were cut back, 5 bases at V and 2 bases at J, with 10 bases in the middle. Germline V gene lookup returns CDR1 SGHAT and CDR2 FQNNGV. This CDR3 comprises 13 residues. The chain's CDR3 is CASSPDRPYEQYF. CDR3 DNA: TGTGCCAGCAGCCCGGACAGACCCTACGAGCAGTACTTC.

The CDR3, as DNA: TGTGCCAGCAGCTTGGCCTCAGGACAGATGAACACTGAAGCTTTCTTT. As protein: CASSLASGQMNTEAFF. The V and J genes are TRBV5-4 and TRBJ1-1, with D maybe TRBD1 (6 bases). The CDR3 covers 16 residues. CDR1 is SGHNT and CDR2 is YYREEE in the germline V gene (reference sequence). V was cut by 0 bases and J by 0 bases, with 12 bases left in between. The variable domain in full, with the rest retrieved from reference TRBV5-4 and TRBJ1-1, is ETGVTQSPTHLIKTRGQQVTLRCSSQSGHNTVSWYQQALGQGPQFIFQYYREEENGRGNFPPRFSGLQFPNYSSELNVNALELDDSALYLCASSLASGQMNTEAFFGQGTRLTVV.

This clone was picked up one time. CDR3 bases: TGCGCCAGCAGCCAAGGCCCCCGCCGGGACTACCGATCAGATACGCAGTATTTT. It specifies CASSQGPRRDYRSDTQYF. J is TRBJ2-3 and V is TRBV4-1, with TRBD2 identical over 7 bases. CDR3 length: 18 residues. Trimming at V came to 1 base and at J to 4 bases, leaving 14 bases not matched to a gene. From germline, CDR1 is MGHRA and CDR2 YSYEKL.

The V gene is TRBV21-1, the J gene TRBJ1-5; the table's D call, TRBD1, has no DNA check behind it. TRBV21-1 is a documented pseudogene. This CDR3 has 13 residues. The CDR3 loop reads CASSGRLNQPQHF. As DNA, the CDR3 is TGTGCCAGCAGCGGCCGCCTCAATCAGCCCCAGCATTTT.

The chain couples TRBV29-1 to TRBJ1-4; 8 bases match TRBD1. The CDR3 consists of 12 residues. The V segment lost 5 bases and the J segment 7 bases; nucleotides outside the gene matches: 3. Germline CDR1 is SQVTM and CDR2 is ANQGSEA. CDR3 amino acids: CSVQGASEKLFF. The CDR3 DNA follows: TGCAGCGTTCAGGGGGCGAGTGAAAAACTGTTTTTT.

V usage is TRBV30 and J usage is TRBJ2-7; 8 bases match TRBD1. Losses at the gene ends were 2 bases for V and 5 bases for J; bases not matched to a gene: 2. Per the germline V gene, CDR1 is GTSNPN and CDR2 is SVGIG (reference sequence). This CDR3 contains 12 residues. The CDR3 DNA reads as TGTGCCTGGAGTAGGACAGGGCACGAGCAGTACTTC. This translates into CAWSRTGHEQYF.

CDR3 sequence reads: CASSPGQGEAETQYF. The CDR3 DNA is TGTGCCAGCAGCCCCGGACAGGGGGAGGCAGAGACCCAGTACTTC. The rearrangement joins TRBV5-4 to TRBJ2-5, with 10 nucleotides matching TRBD1. Per the germline V gene, CDR1 is SGHNT and CDR2 is YYREEE (reference sequence). With 4 bases clipped from V and 4 bases from J, the junction kept 7 bases outside the gene matches. The CDR3 extends over 15 amino acids.

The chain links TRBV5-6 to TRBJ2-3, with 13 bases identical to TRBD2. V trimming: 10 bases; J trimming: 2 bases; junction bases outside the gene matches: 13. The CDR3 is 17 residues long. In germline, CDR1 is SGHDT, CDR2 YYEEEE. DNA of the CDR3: TGTGCCGCTGGAGTCGGACTAGCGGGGGCATACACAGATACGCAGTATTTT. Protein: CAAGVGLAGAYTDTQYF.

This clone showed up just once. This CDR3 is CAWRPRGGSSLGYTF. DNA of the CDR3: TGTGCCTGGAGGCCTCGGGGGGGCTCGAGTCTTGGCTACACCTTC. The genes are TRBV30 and TRBJ1-2; the D gene is possibly TRBD1 (6 bases). Looked up from germline, CDR1 is GTSNPN and CDR2 is SVGIG (reference sequence). The CDR3 spans 15 residues. V was clipped by 3 bases and J by 7 bases, with 21 bases between them.

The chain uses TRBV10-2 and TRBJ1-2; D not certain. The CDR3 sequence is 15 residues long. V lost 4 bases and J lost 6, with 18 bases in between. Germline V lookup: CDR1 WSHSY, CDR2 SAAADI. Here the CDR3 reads CASSAFRGTQNGYTF. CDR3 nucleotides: TGCGCCAGCAGTGCGTTCCGGGGTACGCAGAATGGCTACACCTTC.

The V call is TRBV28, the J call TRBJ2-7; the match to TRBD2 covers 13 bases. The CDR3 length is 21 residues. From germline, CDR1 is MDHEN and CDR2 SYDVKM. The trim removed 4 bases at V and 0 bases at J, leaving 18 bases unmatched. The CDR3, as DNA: TGTGCCAGCAGTTCACCAGGGGGGACTAGCGGGGACCACTACTACTCCTACGAGCAGTACTTC. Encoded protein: CASSSPGGTSGDHYYSYEQYF.

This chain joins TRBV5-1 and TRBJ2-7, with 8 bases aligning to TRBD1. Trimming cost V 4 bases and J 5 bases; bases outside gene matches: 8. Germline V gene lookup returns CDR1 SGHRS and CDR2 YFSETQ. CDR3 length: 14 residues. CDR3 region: CASSPGQGIDEQYF. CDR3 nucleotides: TGCGCCAGCAGCCCCGGACAGGGCATCGACGAGCAGTACTTC.